The 21 T cell receptor beta chains presented below share a single source sample, sequenced in a study of blood T cell repertoires in COVID-19. Assay: immunoSEQ multiplex PCR; the TCRdb copy retains only in-frame clones and omits some. Among fewer than 250,000 clones listed, about nine tenths were seen once. Sequenced material: peripheral blood. The receptors originated from a man aged 25-40 years with COVID-19, enrolled during active disease.

This clone was observed once. The chain has TRBV19 and TRBJ1-5; weak D call: TRBD1 (5 bases). Trimming stripped 4 bases from V and 5 bases from J, with 12 bases between. This CDR3 is 14 amino acids long. Germline V gene sequence: CDR1 LNHDA, CDR2 SQIVND (reference sequence). The DNA for the CDR3 is TGTGCCAGTAGTAGTAGGGGCCCCCATCAGCCCCAGCATTTT. This translates into CASSSRGPHQPQHF.

This chain connects TRBV19 to TRBJ1-5; the match to TRBD1 covers 8 bases. Losses at the gene ends were 0 bases for V and 10 bases for J; bases not matched to a gene: 17. Germline V CDR1 and CDR2: LNHDA, SQIVND (reference sequence). CDR3 size: 18 residues. The CDR3 DNA follows: TGTGCCAGTAGTATAGACCCCCCGGACAGGGCCGGGGTGTTTCCCCAGCATTTT. This sequence encodes CASSIDPPDRAGVFPQHF.

The genes are TRBV9 and TRBJ2-7, with TRBD1 matching over 8 bases. Germline V lookup: CDR1 SGDLS, CDR2 YYNGEE. The CDR3 is 14 residues long. J lost 1 base, V lost 3 bases, and 3 bases had no gene match. The CDR3 bases are TGTGCCAGCAGCGCGGACAGGGCTTCCTACGAGCAGTACTTC. Translation gives CASSADRASYEQYF.

The chain carries TRBV6-4 and TRBJ2-5; TRBD2 matches 9 bases. The CDR3 extends over 13 amino acids. The junction had 4 bases not matched to a gene; V was cut back by 3 bases and J by 8 bases. Looked up from germline, CDR1 is MRHNA and CDR2 is SNTAGT. CDR3 coding DNA: TGTGCCAGCAGTGAAGGAGCGGGGGGTACCCAGTACTTC. It specifies CASSEGAGGTQYF.

V usage is TRBV5-6 and J usage is TRBJ2-3, with D possibly being TRBD1 (5 bases). Trimming pared 4 bases from V and 2 bases from J, leaving 11 bases between. The CDR3 has 14 residues. Germline-derived CDR1 and CDR2 are SGHDT and YYEEEE. The CDR3, as DNA: TGTGCCAGCAGCCCCCTAGGGGACACAGATACGCAGTATTTT. It codes for CASSPLGDTDTQYF.

This clone has a single count. The gene calls are TRBV5-1 and TRBJ2-3; tentative D call: TRBD2 (5 bases). The germline gives CDR1 SGHRS, CDR2 YFSETQ. CDR3 length: 15 amino acids. V gave up 0 bases and J gave up 2 bases, with 10 bases separating them. The CDR3 protein is CASSLAGVYTDTQYF. The CDR3 DNA sequence: TGCGCCAGCAGCTTGGCCGGGGTCTACACAGATACGCAGTATTTT.

The CDR3 coding sequence is TGTGCCAGCTCACCAAACGGGACAGCTAAAAACATTCAGTACTTC. Its protein product is CASSPNGTAKNIQYF. The genes are TRBV18 and TRBJ2-4, with 7 bases matching TRBD1. V was pared by 2 bases and J by 4 bases, with 5 bases of the junction left unmatched. CDR3 size: 15 residues. Germline CDR1 KGHSH, CDR2 LQKENI.

The V and J genes are TRBV28 and TRBJ1-1, with 7 bases fitting TRBD1. Per germline, CDR1 MDHEN and CDR2 SYDVKM. Losses at the gene ends were 5 bases for V and 2 bases for J; bases not matched to a gene: 5. The CDR3 sequence is 14 residues long. CDR3 region: CASSPGTANTEAFF. As DNA, the CDR3 is TGTGCCAGCAGTCCCGGGACAGCAAACACTGAAGCTTTCTTT.

The chain uses TRBV24-1 and TRBJ1-5, with D possibly being TRBD1 (6 bases). Trimming removed 0 bases from V and 7 bases from J, with 21 bases in between. This CDR3 is built from 18 residues. CDR1 is KGHDR and CDR2 is SFDVKD in the germline V gene. This CDR3 is CATSDLQGSVGRSQPQHF. CDR3 DNA sequence: TGTGCCACCAGTGATTTGCAGGGGTCGGTTGGCAGGTCACAGCCCCAGCATTTT.

The V and J genes are TRBV6-2 or TRBV6-3 and TRBJ1-1; D gene ambiguous. CDR3 length: 16 residues. The V end was cut by 1 base, the J end by 0 bases, with 12 bases between. Germline V gives CDR1 MNHEY, CDR2 SVGEGT. Written as DNA, the CDR3 is TGTGCCAGCAGTTACTTAGCTTACGTGCTGAACACTGAAGCTTTCTTT. Its translation: CASSYLAYVLNTEAFF.

The chain uses TRBV5-1 and TRBJ2-5; D is possibly TRBD1 (5 bases). Germline V gene sequence: CDR1 SGHRS, CDR2 YFSETQ. V was clipped by 5 bases and J by 5 bases, with 16 bases between them. The CDR3 sequence is 14 residues long. The DNA for the CDR3 is TGCGCCAGCAGACCAGGGTCGGCGCAGGAGACCCAGTACTTC. This codes for CASRPGSAQETQYF.

The chain has TRBV19 and TRBJ1-1, with TRBD1 as a possible D gene (5 bases). The V gene lost 5 bases and the J gene lost 3 bases, with 13 bases spanning the gap. The V gene's germline CDR1 is LNHDA and CDR2 SQIVND (reference sequence). The CDR3 is made up of 14 amino acids. The CDR3 reads CASSFGLGDTEAFF. CDR3 bases: TGTGCCAGTAGTTTCGGGTTAGGGGACACTGAAGCTTTCTTT.

The rearrangement joins TRBV27 to TRBJ1-1, with TRBD1 as a possible D gene (5 bases). CDR3 length: 16 residues. CDR1 MNHEY and CDR2 SMNVEV come from the germline V gene (reference sequence). V dropped 2 bases and J dropped 0 bases, with 13 bases sitting between them. In DNA, the CDR3 is TGTGCCAGCAGTTTAAATGGGGCCGTGATGAACACTGAAGCTTTCTTT. This translates into CASSLNGAVMNTEAFF.

This clone was picked up one time. The chain combines TRBV4-1 with TRBJ2-7, with 8 bases identical to TRBD2. CDR3 size: 16 residues. Trimming cost V 0 bases and J 7 bases; bases outside gene matches: 11. Per the germline V gene, CDR1 is MGHRA and CDR2 is YSYEKL. This chain's CDR3 is CASSQDQGGGRFEQYF. The CDR3 coding sequence is TGCGCCAGCAGCCAAGATCAAGGCGGGGGGCGCTTTGAGCAGTACTTC.

This chain joins TRBV11-2 and TRBJ1-5, with D maybe TRBD1 (5 bases). This CDR3 contains 14 residues. Germline CDR1 is SGHAT and CDR2 is FQNNGV. Trimming pared 4 bases from V and 6 bases from J, leaving 13 bases between. The CDR3 region is CASSSDSLTQPQHF. CDR3 coding DNA: TGTGCCAGCAGCTCAGACAGTTTAACTCAGCCCCAGCATTTT.

The CDR3 nucleotides are TGTGCCAGCAGCTTGGGGACAGCAGATGCTGAAGCTTTCTTT. Protein product: CASSLGTADAEAFF. This chain uses TRBV7-9 with TRBJ1-1, with 7 bases lining up with TRBD1. The CDR3 loop spans 14 amino acids. V dropped 3 bases and J dropped 6; count of bases not matched to a gene: 7. The germline V gene encodes CDR1 SEHNR and CDR2 FQNEAQ (reference sequence).

The chain uses TRBV12-3 or TRBV12-4 and TRBJ1-1; no clear D. The CDR3 is 13 amino acids. V lost 3 bases, J lost 2 bases, and 7 bases lay in between. CDR3 DNA sequence: TGTGCCAGCAGTTTTCGGTTTAACACTGAAGCTTTCTTT. Protein product: CASSFRFNTEAFF.

This clone came up once. The chain has TRBV7-9 and TRBJ2-1; 9 bases map to TRBD1. CDR3 length: 14 residues. With 10 bases clipped from V and 4 bases from J, the junction kept 8 bases outside the gene matches. Germline CDR1 SEHNR, CDR2 FQNEAQ (reference sequence). The CDR3, as DNA: TGTGCCACAATAGGACAGGGGTCGTACAATGAGCAGTTCTTC. This translates into CATIGQGSYNEQFF.

This chain connects TRBV6-2 or TRBV6-3 to TRBJ2-7, with 7 positions matching TRBD1. The CDR3 sequence is 17 residues long. CDR1 and CDR2 from the germline V gene are MNHEY and SVGEGT. The junction had 13 bases not matched to a gene; V was cut back by 5 bases and J by 0 bases. The CDR3 is CASSNPRQGISSYEQYF. The DNA for the CDR3 is TGTGCCAGCAGTAACCCCCGACAGGGCATCAGCTCCTACGAGCAGTACTTC.

DNA of the CDR3: TGTGCCAGCAGCCCTAGCGGGGTCCTGGGCGAGCAGTACTTC. Its protein product is CASSPSGVLGEQYF. The rearrangement joins TRBV5-5 to TRBJ2-7; 9 nucleotides line up with TRBD2. This CDR3 spans 14 amino acids. Germline V gene lookup returns CDR1 SGHKS and CDR2 YYEKEE (reference sequence). Losses at the gene ends were 4 bases for V and 6 bases for J; bases not matched to a gene: 8.

The rearrangement joins TRBV7-9 to TRBJ2-5, with 13 nucleotides matching TRBD2. V was clipped by 5 bases and J by 7 bases; unmatched bases: 16. This CDR3 has 18 amino acids. Germline loops: CDR1 SEHNR, CDR2 FQNEAQ (reference sequence). CDR3 in amino acids: CASSTLPLLAGGPGTQYF. The DNA of the CDR3 is TGTGCCAGCAGCACCCTCCCCTTACTAGCGGGGGGGCCCGGGACCCAGTACTTC. The full variable domain, rest sourced from reference TRBV7-9 and TRBJ2-5, is DTGVSQNPRHKITKRGQNVTFRCDPISEHNRLYWYRQTLGQGPEFLTYFQNEAQLEKSRLLSDRFSAERPKGSFSTLEIQRTEQGDSAMYLCASSTLPLLAGGPGTQYFGPGTRLLVL.